The clone carrying this TCR beta chain was seen repeatedly, ten times or more. This sample is drawn from a study of early T cells in non-severe SARS-CoV-2 infection. Germline CDR1 reads MGHDK; CDR2 reads SYGVNS. This CDR3 is built from 20 residues. The trim removed 5 bases at V and 3 bases at J, leaving 22 bases unmatched. TCRdb re-derived calls from the 5' RACE reads in MiXCR, one entry per CDR3 protein. The repertoire has 28,000 or so distinct CDR3 sequences, 5.3% of them found once; the top ten carry roughly 4.1%. The material sequenced was whole blood. The TCR comes from an adult who was a healthcare worker with PCR-confirmed SARS-CoV-2 infection or an uninfected control (not recorded which). The chain has TRBV25-1 and TRBJ2-1, with TRBD1 matching 7 bases. CDR3 coding DNA: TGTGCCAGCAGTAACCTAATGAGGTCCGAGACAGGGTTGGACTACAATGAGCAGTTCTTC. The encoded protein is CASSNLMRSETGLDYNEQFF.